The source of this TCR beta chain is a study of graft-versus-host responses after intestinal transplantation. On the study more broadly: Recipients were all induced with anti-thymocyte globulin, then given tacrolimus and steroids for approximately 3 years.

Study-wide points: With peak circulating GvH clone levels came an association with early post-transplant HvG declines. Allografts from individuals with graft-donor T cell macrochimerism displayed high graft-versus-host to host-versus-graft clonal ratios.

Repertoires were generated with immunoSEQ multiplex PCR, while TCRdb's copy carries only in-frame clones and drops some. The sample contains about 61,000 clones, 90% to 95% of which appear only once. With V trimmed by 6 bases and J by 0 bases, 8 bases remained unmatched. Germline V gives CDR1 ENHRY, CDR2 SYGVKD. CDR3 length equals 16 residues. This clone was detected only once. The antigen remains undetermined. This material consisted of unstimulated CD4+ T cells sorted from spleen or lymph node cells, taken before transplant. This receptor was obtained from a human donor who was the organ donor for an intestinal transplant. This rearrangement joins TRBV10-3 to TRBJ1-1, with 9 nucleotides matching TRBD1. CDR3 sequence reads: CAIRDRTGVMNTEAFF. CDR3 in DNA: TGTGCCATCAGAGATAGGACAGGGGTGATGAACACTGAAGCTTTCTTT.